Following are 2 T cell receptor beta chains from one sample sequenced in a study of T cell responses to AZD1222 COVID-19 vaccine. The repertoire was sequenced with immunoSEQ multiplex PCR; TCRdb's copy has only in-frame clones and lacks some. The profile shows roughly 91,000 clones, more than 70% of them singletons. Sequencing used peripheral blood, obtained on day 0 of AZD1222 vaccination. All receptors derive from an adult in good health.

The chain employs TRBV19 and TRBJ2-1; 10 bases match TRBD2. Unmatched junction bases numbered 9, after V lost 7 bases and J lost 3 bases. The germline CDR1 and CDR2 sequences are LNHDA and SQIVND (reference sequence). The CDR3 is 16 amino acids. The CDR3 protein is CASMSQASGSYNEQFF. DNA of the CDR3: TGTGCCAGTATGTCCCAAGCTAGCGGGAGCTACAATGAGCAGTTCTTC.

The rearrangement uses TRBV18 and TRBJ2-7; 11 bases map to TRBD2. The CDR3 loop spans 15 amino acids. Losses at the gene ends were 6 bases for V and 4 bases for J; bases not matched to a gene: 8. Germline values: CDR1 KGHSH, CDR2 LQKENI. CDR3 coding DNA: TGTGCCAGCTCTCCTACTAGCGGGAGTTCGTACGAGCAGTACTTC. Amino acid sequence: CASSPTSGSSYEQYF.